These T cell receptor beta chains were read from a single sample in a study of blood T cell repertoires in COVID-19. Profiled with immunoSEQ multiplex PCR; TCRdb holds only in-frame clones, not every one. The sample lists about 360,000 clones; more than 65% were seen once. What was sequenced was peripheral blood. The receptors were sampled from a human donor with acute or convalescent COVID-19. The donor label of this sample is uncertain. Each CDR3 is given with its conserved first and last residue. The order of the fields is V gene, clone size, D gene, J gene, CDR3 DNA, CDR3 protein. The D gene is left open where the match is weak. A clone size is listed for some rows: how often the clone was seen (once, few, many), or a class if it is expanded.

TRBV5-6	once	NA	TRBJ1-1	TGTGCCAGCAGCCCGAACCCAGGGGACACTGAAGCTTTCTTT	CASSPNPGDTEAFF
TRBV11-2	NA	TRBD2	TRBJ2-3	TGTGCCAGCAGCTTAGGACTAGCGGGGGGCTTAGGGACAGATACGCAGTATTTT	CASSLGLAGGLGTDTQYF
TRBV7-9	NA	NA	TRBJ2-1	TGTGCCAGCCGTTTAAGCATCCCGGAGAATGAGCAGTTCTTC	CASRLSIPENEQFF
TRBV5-1	NA	NA	TRBJ2-1	TGCGCCAGCAGCCTGCGGGGGCCTAGGGAGGAGCAGTTCTTC	CASSLRGPREEQFF
TRBV12-3/TRBV12-4	few	TRBD1	TRBJ1-1	TGTGCCAGCAGCCCTGGACAGGGGGCTATAGCTTTCTTT	CASSPGQGAIAFF
TRBV30	NA	NA	TRBJ1-1	TGTGCCTGGAGCGATCCCGGGACAAAAAATCCCCGGAGGTTT	CAWSDPGTKNPRRF
TRBV2	NA	NA	TRBJ1-2	TGTGCCAGCAGTGTTTACGAGAATGGCTACACCTTC	CASSVYENGYTF
TRBV19	NA	NA	TRBJ1-1	TGTGCCAGTAGTATAAACAGGTTCTTCAATGAAGCTTTCTTT	CASSINRFFNEAFF
TRBV28	once	NA	TRBJ1-2	TGTGCCAGCAGATACTCCGGAGGGGCTGGCTACACCTTC	CASRYSGGAGYTF
TRBV5-1	few	TRBD1	TRBJ1-5	TGCGCCAGCAGCTTGGGGGACAGCCCTAGCAATCAGCCCCAGCATTTT	CASSLGDSPSNQPQHF
TRBV14	once	NA	TRBJ2-2	TGTGCCAGCAGCCAAGATCATTTCAGGGGGGAGCTGTTTTTT	CASSQDHFRGELFF
TRBV4-2	NA	TRBD1	TRBJ1-5	TGTGCCAGCAGCCAAGAAGTCATCGACAGGGGAGGTCAGCCCCAGCATTTT	CASSQEVIDRGGQPQHF
TRBV6-5	NA	TRBD1	TRBJ1-1	TGTGCCAGCAGCCGCCGGCGACAGGGTCAAGGTGAAGCTTTCTTT	CASSRRRQGQGEAFF
TRBV7-9	NA	NA	TRBJ2-1	TGTGCCAGCAGCTTATACGCGAGGAGTGAGCAGTTCTTC	CASSLYARSEQFF
TRBV5-1	NA	NA	TRBJ1-6	TGCGCCAGCAGTATGACAGGTGATAGTTCACCCCTCCACTTT	CASSMTGDSSPLHF
TRBV27	NA	NA	TRBJ2-4	TGTGCCAGCAGCGTAGAGGAGTTCGGCATTCAGTACTTC	CASSVEEFGIQYF
TRBV18	NA	TRBD2	TRBJ2-1	TGTGCCAGCTCATTTTTAGCGGGAGTGGCTAAAGATGAGCAGTTCTTC	CASSFLAGVAKDEQFF
TRBV11-3	NA	NA	TRBJ1-1	TGTGCCAGCAGTCGTGGAGGCGCCACTGAAGCTTTCTTT	CASSRGGATEAFF
TRBV30	NA	TRBD1	TRBJ1-2	TGTGCAGGGGGCGAATACTTCTATGGCTACACCTTC	CAGGEYFYGYTF
TRBV21-1	few	NA	TRBJ1-5	TGTGCCAGCAGCGTCCCAGACAGGGGTTCGGGCAATCAGCCCCAGCATTTT	CASSVPDRGSGNQPQHF
TRBV19	few	TRBD1	TRBJ1-6	TGTGCCACCACCTACGGGACAGGGTCTTCAGGCCCGTCACCCCTCCACTTT	CATTYGTGSSGPSPLHF
TRBV30	few	NA	TRBJ1-2	TGTGCCTGGACCCGGACTTCCAACTATGGCTACACCTTC	CAWTRTSNYGYTF
TRBV19	few	TRBD1	TRBJ1-5	TGTGCCAGTAGTATCCGGGGGACAGCACTTAGCAATCAGCCCCAGCATTTT	CASSIRGTALSNQPQHF
TRBV5-4	NA	NA	TRBJ1-2	TGTGCCAGCAGCTTGGGGGGTCCCGGGAGCTATGGCTACACCTTC	CASSLGGPGSYGYTF
TRBV21-1	NA	NA	TRBJ1-2	TGTGCCAGCAGCCGCCGGACAGGGGACTACACCTTC	CASSRRTGDYTF
TRBV18	NA	TRBD1	TRBJ1-4	TGTGCCAGCTCGCGGACAGGGCAGAATGAAAAACTGTTTTTT	CASSRTGQNEKLFF
TRBV6-6	few	TRBD1	TRBJ1-2	TGTGCCAGCAGTTACTCCCTAACAGGGGCCTTCGGCTACACCTTC	CASSYSLTGAFGYTF
TRBV18	NA	NA	TRBJ1-1	TGTGCCAGCTCACCCCTTTTCGGTGAGAATGCTGAAGCTTTCTTT	CASSPLFGENAEAFF
TRBV4-2	NA	TRBD2	TRBJ2-3	TGTGCCAGCAGCCGATCCTCCGCGGGAGGAGGCGCAGATACGCAGTATTTT	CASSRSSAGGGADTQYF
TRBV23-1	NA	TRBD2	TRBJ2-7	TGCGCCAGCAGTCTTCCTCGGGAGGGTTGGCCCCGTACTAGCGGGACCCCTTACGAGCAGTACTTC	CASSLPREGWPRTSGTPYEQYF
TRBV7-9	NA	NA	TRBJ2-7	TGTGCCAGCAACACCCAGTCGGGGAACAACGAGCAGTACTTC	CASNTQSGNNEQYF
TRBV5-6	NA	TRBD2	TRBJ2-5	TGTGCCAGCAGCTTGGCGGGAGGCGGGGGGGCCCGGGAGACCCAGTACTTC	CASSLAGGGGARETQYF
TRBV28	NA	TRBD1	TRBJ2-7	TGTGCCAGCAGCAGACCTAAGGGACAGGGCTTC	CASSRPKGQGF
TRBV6-1	NA	NA	TRBJ2-5	TGTGCCAGCAGTGAAGGTTTGGGGGGGGCGCGGCAAGAGACCCAGTACTTC	CASSEGLGGARQETQYF
TRBV9	NA	TRBD2	TRBJ2-5	TGTGCCAGCAGCGCCTCTAGCGGGAGAGAGGAGACCCAGTACTTC	CASSASSGREETQYF
TRBV19	NA	TRBD1	TRBJ1-1	TGTGCCAGTCAGACAGGGAGAGACACTGAAGCTTTCTTT	CASQTGRDTEAFF
TRBV10-3	NA	NA	TRBJ2-1	TGTGCCATCAGAAGAGAGACAGGCCCGAGGAATGAGCAGTTCTTC	CAIRRETGPRNEQFF